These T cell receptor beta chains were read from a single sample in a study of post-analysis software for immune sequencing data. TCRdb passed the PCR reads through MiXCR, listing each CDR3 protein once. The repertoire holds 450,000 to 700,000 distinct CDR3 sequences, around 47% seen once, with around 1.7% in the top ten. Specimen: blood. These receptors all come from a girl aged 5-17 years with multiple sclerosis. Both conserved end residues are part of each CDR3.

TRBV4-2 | CANSQENWLTNEKRFF
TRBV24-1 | CATSDFRGNNEQFF
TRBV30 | CAWSPLAGAHYEQYF
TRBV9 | CASSGLVPGLATHSSYNEQFF
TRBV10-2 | CASRMGTVNTEAFF
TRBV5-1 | CASRSGQASTDTQYF
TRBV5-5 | CASSVGTGRSGQYF
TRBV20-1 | CSARVMDREETQYF
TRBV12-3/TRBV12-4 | CASSLGSGGETQYF
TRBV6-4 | CASSDSSSRRDTQYF
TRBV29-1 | CSDRKDAEGAFF
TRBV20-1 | CSASQGRAGELFF
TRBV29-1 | CSVLTNNEQFF
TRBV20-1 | CSATTGVRNQPQHF
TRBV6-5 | CASKQGLGTDTQYF
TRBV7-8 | CASSPRGQELYGYTF